These 21 T cell receptor beta chains were all obtained from the same sample, sequenced in a study of cytomegalovirus exposure and HLA in healthy donors. PCR used 60 Vbeta primers and 13 Jbeta primers. Data came from immunoSEQ multiplex PCR; TCRdb stores just in-frame clones and leaves some out. In the table there are around 160,000 clones, 75% of which are singletons. Sample: PBMCs. The source is a woman aged 40 to 55 in good health and CMV-seropositive.

This clone has a handful of counts. The chain carries TRBV6-6 and TRBJ2-5, with 8 bases aligning to TRBD2. After removal of 8 bases from V and 4 bases from J, the junction contained 12 bases not matched to a gene. Per germline, CDR1 MNHNY and CDR2 SVGAGI (reference sequence). CDR3 length: 15 amino acids. CDR3 amino acids: CASRGGSARGETQYF. CDR3 bases: TGTGCCAGCCGGGGGGGGTCGGCCAGGGGAGAGACCCAGTACTTC.

This clone was seen a single time. V and J are TRBV5-4 and TRBJ2-1; 7 bases match TRBD2. J lost 7 bases, V lost 0 bases, and 7 bases had no gene match. Per the germline V gene, CDR1 is SGHNT and CDR2 is YYREEE (reference sequence). This CDR3 spans 15 amino acids. The CDR3: CASSLELAARNEQFF. DNA for the CDR3: TGTGCCAGCAGCTTGGAGCTAGCGGCCCGAAATGAGCAGTTCTTC.

The CDR3 is CATQKTGPDMNTEAFF. CDR3 nucleotide sequence: TGTGCCACCCAAAAGACAGGTCCGGACATGAACACTGAAGCTTTCTTT. This rearrangement joins TRBV10-3 to TRBJ1-1, with TRBD1 as a possible D gene (6 bases). Germline assignment: CDR1 ENHRY and CDR2 SYGVKD. Trimming shortened V by 10 bases and J by 0 bases, and 21 bases separated the two germline ends. This CDR3 has 16 amino acids.

The chain is built from TRBV19 and TRBJ1-5; TRBD1 aligns across 7 bases. J was trimmed by 3 bases and V by 5 bases; bases with no gene match: 4. This CDR3 contains 14 residues. In germline, CDR1 is LNHDA, CDR2 SQIVND (reference sequence). This CDR3 reads CASSRDSFNQPQHF. In DNA, the CDR3 is TGTGCCAGTAGTCGGGACAGTTTCAATCAGCCCCAGCATTTT. The complete variable domain, with remaining parts taken from reference TRBV19 and TRBJ1-5, reads DGGITQSPKYLFRKEGQNVTLSCEQNLNHDAMYWYRQDPGQGLRLIYYSQIVNDFQKGDIAEGYSVSREKKESFPLTVTSAQKNPTAFYLCASSRDSFNQPQHFGDGTRLSIL.

This chain joins TRBV4-2 and TRBJ2-6, with 9 bases lining up with TRBD1. Germline assignment: CDR1 LGHNA and CDR2 YNFKEQ. This CDR3 comprises 19 residues. Germline trimming cut 4 bases from V and 4 bases from J; bases unmatched to any gene: 14. The CDR3 loop reads CASSPPGQGKLAGANVLTF. DNA for the CDR3: TGTGCCAGCAGCCCCCCCGGACAGGGGAAACTGGCCGGGGCCAACGTCCTGACTTTC.

The rearrangement joins TRBV30 to TRBJ2-3; possibly TRBD1 for D (5 bases). Per germline, CDR1 GTSNPN and CDR2 SVGIG (reference sequence). V gave up 0 bases and J gave up 8 bases, with 9 bases separating them. This CDR3 has 12 residues. DNA of the CDR3: TGTGCCTGGAGTGTCTCTAGGGGTACGCAGTATTTT. Translation: CAWSVSRGTQYF.

The rearrangement uses TRBV2 and TRBJ2-5; D is ambiguous. CDR1 is SNHLY, CDR2 FYNNEI, per germline. CDR3 length: 16 amino acids. Trimming took 3 bases from V and 5 from J, leaving 19 bases between them. The CDR3 DNA follows: TGTGCCAGCAGTGATGAGCGAGCCCTACTGGAGGAGACCCAGTACTTC. This sequence encodes CASSDERALLEETQYF.

In its sample, this clone was seen a few times. The rearrangement links TRBV10-2 to TRBJ1-5; possible D gene TRBD1, 5 bases. The CDR3 has 16 residues. Germline loops: CDR1 WSHSY, CDR2 SAAADI. V gave up 3 bases and J gave up 6 bases, with 18 bases separating them. The CDR3 DNA sequence: TGCGCCAGCAGTGACACCGGGCAGGGAAGGGGTCAGCCCCAGCATTTT. Translated, it gives CASSDTGQGRGQPQHF.

The CDR3 nucleotides read TGTGCCAGCAGTGCGACAGGGGGCTCCGAGCAGTACTTC. Translating it yields CASSATGGSEQYF. The chain couples TRBV25-1 to TRBJ2-7; 10 positions agree with TRBD1. The germline gives CDR1 MGHDK, CDR2 SYGVNS. The CDR3 contains 13 residues. V trimming: 4 bases; J trimming: 6 bases; junction bases outside the gene matches: 3.

This clone was observed a few times. This rearrangement joins TRBV18 to TRBJ1-5, with no clear D. Trimming stripped 6 bases from V and 3 bases from J, with 12 bases between. Germline values: CDR1 KGHSH, CDR2 LQKENI. The CDR3 totals 14 residues. The CDR3 reads CASSTSPDNQPQHF. CDR3 sequence (DNA): TGTGCCAGCTCGACAAGCCCCGACAATCAGCCCCAGCATTTT.

The chain links TRBV7-8 to TRBJ1-2; D may be TRBD1 (6 bases). CDR3 length: 14 amino acids. Germline V gene lookup returns CDR1 SGHVS and CDR2 FQNEAQ. Deletions cut 5 bases from V and 4 bases from J, with 14 bases between. The CDR3 DNA follows: TGTGCCAGCAGCCCTAGGGACACTAGCTATGGCTACACCTTC. The encoded protein is CASSPRDTSYGYTF.

This chain uses TRBV11-2 with TRBJ2-5; 7 bases agree with TRBD1. Germline CDR1 and CDR2: SGHAT and FQNNGV. The J segment lost 2 bases and the V segment lost 3 bases, leaving 6 bases of the junction unmatched. This CDR3 has 15 amino acids. CDR3 bases: TGTGCCAGCAGCTTTCGGGGACAGCAACAAGAGACCCAGTACTTC. It encodes CASSFRGQQQETQYF.

This clone was detected a few times. The chain employs TRBV10-3 and TRBJ1-1; 9 bases match TRBD1. CDR3 length: 15 amino acids. Per germline, CDR1 ENHRY and CDR2 SYGVKD. Germline trimming cut 3 bases from V and 2 bases from J; bases unmatched to any gene: 4. In DNA form, the CDR3 reads TGTGCCATCAGTGAATTGGACAGGGGTAACACTGAAGCTTTCTTT. Residues: CAISELDRGNTEAFF.

Here the CDR3 DNA reads TGTGCCAGCAGTGGGACTAGCGTCTCCTACAATGAGCAGTTCTTC. Translated, it gives CASSGTSVSYNEQFF. The chain has TRBV28 and TRBJ2-1, with 10 positions matching TRBD2. The ends lost 5 bases at V and 0 bases at J; junction bases unmatched: 1. Germline V lookup: CDR1 MDHEN, CDR2 SYDVKM. The CDR3 loop spans 15 amino acids. The full variable domain, rest sourced from reference TRBV28 and TRBJ2-1, is DVKVTQSSRYLVKRTGEKVFLECVQDMDHENMFWYRQDPGLGLRLIYFSYDVKMKEKGDIPEGYSVSREKKERFSLILESASTNQTSMYLCASSGTSVSYNEQFFGPGTRLTVL.

This chain joins TRBV28 and TRBJ2-3, with 7 bases identical to TRBD1. Germline V gene sequence: CDR1 MDHEN, CDR2 SYDVKM. V shed 6 bases, J shed 4 bases, and the junction held 7 bases outside the gene matches. The CDR3 has 14 amino acids. DNA of the CDR3: TGTGCCAGCAGACCCATCGACAGGGCAGATACGCAGTATTTT. Translated, it gives CASRPIDRADTQYF.

The V and J genes are TRBV21-1 and TRBJ2-2; the tabulated D call, TRBD2, remains unverified against the DNA. TRBV21-1 is given as a pseudogene. There are 15 residues in the CDR3. The CDR3 sequence is CASYRTSGAAGELFF. CDR3 in DNA: TGTGCCAGCTATAGGACTAGCGGGGCGGCGGGGGAGCTGTTTTTT.

This chain uses TRBV28 with TRBJ1-4; perhaps TRBD1 as D (5 bases). Trimming left V 4 bases short and J 5 bases short, with 11 bases between. This CDR3 has 14 residues. Per the germline V gene, CDR1 is MDHEN and CDR2 is SYDVKM. The DNA of the CDR3 is TGTGCCAGCAGTTGGCCTCGGGGGAATGAAAAACTGTTTTTT. Translation gives CASSWPRGNEKLFF.

The V gene is TRBV2, the J gene TRBJ1-1; 8 positions agree with TRBD1. In germline, CDR1 is SNHLY, CDR2 FYNNEI. V lost 5 bases and J lost 5; bases outside the gene matches: 1. This CDR3 is 12 amino acids long. The CDR3, as DNA: TGTGCCAGCAGTAGACAGGGGACTGAAGCTTTCTTT. This sequence encodes CASSRQGTEAFF.

The V and J genes are TRBV29-1 and TRBJ1-1, with TRBD1 matching 8 bases. CDR3 length: 14 amino acids. Germline-derived CDR1 and CDR2 are SQVTM and ANQGSEA. Trimming removed 5 bases from V and 3 bases from J; junction bases left unmatched: 8. The CDR3 DNA follows: TGCAGCGTTACGCCAGGGGGCGCCGACACTGAAGCTTTCTTT. The encoded protein is CSVTPGGADTEAFF.

The chain is built from TRBV28 and TRBJ2-3; no firm D call. The V end lost 6 bases, the J end lost 7 bases, and 20 bases lay between the germline ends. The CDR3 length is 15 residues. Looked up from germline, CDR1 is MDHEN and CDR2 is SYDVKM. This CDR3 is CASSSPISRSNTQYF. The CDR3 region has the DNA TGTGCCAGCAGCTCACCCATTTCTAGGAGCAATACGCAGTATTTT.

The chain uses TRBV19 and TRBJ2-2; perhaps TRBD1 as D (5 bases). The CDR3 length is 15 residues. V lost 3 bases, J lost 5 bases, and 13 bases lay in between. In germline, CDR1 is LNHDA, CDR2 SQIVND (reference sequence). This chain's CDR3 is CASSIRGGGTGELFF. CDR3 nucleotide sequence: TGTGCCAGTAGTATTAGGGGTGGTGGGACCGGGGAGCTGTTTTTT.